This TCR beta chain came from a study of Graves' ophthalmopathy and Graves' hyperthyroidism. This clonotype occurred many times. Beta-chain TCR CDR3 regions were amplified from RNA transcripts. Second-round multiplex PCR came after a first-round RT-PCR that employed HTBI primers. TCRdb re-called the multiplex PCR reads through MiXCR, storing one row per CDR3 protein. Seen here are 360,000 or so distinct CDR3 sequences, around 20% observed once, and the top ten hold 1.6%. The specimen sequenced was peripheral blood. This receptor was obtained from a woman between 18 and 30 years old with Graves' ophthalmopathy.

This chain's CDR3 is CASSIKKGTEAFF. The CDR3 region has the DNA TGTGCCAGTAGTATAAAGAAGGGGACTGAAGCTTTCTTT. The chain carries TRBV19 and TRBJ1-1; possibly TRBD1 for D (5 bases). The germline gives CDR1 LNHDA, CDR2 SQIVND (reference sequence). This CDR3 has 13 amino acids. V was pared by 2 bases and J by 5 bases, with 9 bases between.